The T cell receptor beta chain described here comes from a study of PD-1 blockade in classical Hodgkin lymphoma. Time point specified: cycle 4 day 1 (C4D1), after less than 7 weeks of nivolumab. Every patient was affected by relapse after autologous stem cell transplantation, while exposure to brentuximab vedotin was not uniform. Using immunoSEQ multiplex PCR, the repertoire was profiled, and TCRdb retains in-frame clones only, with some absent. The sample carries about 20,000 clones, around 80% recorded once. V was clipped by 0 bases and J by 0 bases, with 8 bases between them. Germline V gene sequence: CDR1 SGHNT, CDR2 YYREEE (reference sequence). The CDR3 totals 15 residues.

J is TRBJ2-3 and V is TRBV5-4, with D hard to call. This receptor was obtained from a human donor with classical Hodgkin lymphoma. This sample comprised peripheral blood mononuclear cells (PBMCs), obtained before the fourth cycle of nivolumab. CDR3 nucleotide sequence: TGTGCCAGCAGCTTGGTACAGTCTAGCACAGATACGCAGTATTTT. Residues: CASSLVQSSTDTQYF.